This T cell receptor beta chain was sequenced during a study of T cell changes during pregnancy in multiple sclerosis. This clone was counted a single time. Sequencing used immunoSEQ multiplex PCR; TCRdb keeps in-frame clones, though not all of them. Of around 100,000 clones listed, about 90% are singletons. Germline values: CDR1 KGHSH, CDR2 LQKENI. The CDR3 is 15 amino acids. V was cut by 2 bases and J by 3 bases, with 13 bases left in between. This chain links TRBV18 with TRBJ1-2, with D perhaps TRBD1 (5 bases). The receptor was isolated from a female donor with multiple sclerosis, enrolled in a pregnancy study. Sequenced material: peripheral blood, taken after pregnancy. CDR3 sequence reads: CASSPTRESDYGYTF. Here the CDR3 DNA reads TGTGCCAGCTCACCAACCAGGGAATCGGACTATGGCTACACCTTC.